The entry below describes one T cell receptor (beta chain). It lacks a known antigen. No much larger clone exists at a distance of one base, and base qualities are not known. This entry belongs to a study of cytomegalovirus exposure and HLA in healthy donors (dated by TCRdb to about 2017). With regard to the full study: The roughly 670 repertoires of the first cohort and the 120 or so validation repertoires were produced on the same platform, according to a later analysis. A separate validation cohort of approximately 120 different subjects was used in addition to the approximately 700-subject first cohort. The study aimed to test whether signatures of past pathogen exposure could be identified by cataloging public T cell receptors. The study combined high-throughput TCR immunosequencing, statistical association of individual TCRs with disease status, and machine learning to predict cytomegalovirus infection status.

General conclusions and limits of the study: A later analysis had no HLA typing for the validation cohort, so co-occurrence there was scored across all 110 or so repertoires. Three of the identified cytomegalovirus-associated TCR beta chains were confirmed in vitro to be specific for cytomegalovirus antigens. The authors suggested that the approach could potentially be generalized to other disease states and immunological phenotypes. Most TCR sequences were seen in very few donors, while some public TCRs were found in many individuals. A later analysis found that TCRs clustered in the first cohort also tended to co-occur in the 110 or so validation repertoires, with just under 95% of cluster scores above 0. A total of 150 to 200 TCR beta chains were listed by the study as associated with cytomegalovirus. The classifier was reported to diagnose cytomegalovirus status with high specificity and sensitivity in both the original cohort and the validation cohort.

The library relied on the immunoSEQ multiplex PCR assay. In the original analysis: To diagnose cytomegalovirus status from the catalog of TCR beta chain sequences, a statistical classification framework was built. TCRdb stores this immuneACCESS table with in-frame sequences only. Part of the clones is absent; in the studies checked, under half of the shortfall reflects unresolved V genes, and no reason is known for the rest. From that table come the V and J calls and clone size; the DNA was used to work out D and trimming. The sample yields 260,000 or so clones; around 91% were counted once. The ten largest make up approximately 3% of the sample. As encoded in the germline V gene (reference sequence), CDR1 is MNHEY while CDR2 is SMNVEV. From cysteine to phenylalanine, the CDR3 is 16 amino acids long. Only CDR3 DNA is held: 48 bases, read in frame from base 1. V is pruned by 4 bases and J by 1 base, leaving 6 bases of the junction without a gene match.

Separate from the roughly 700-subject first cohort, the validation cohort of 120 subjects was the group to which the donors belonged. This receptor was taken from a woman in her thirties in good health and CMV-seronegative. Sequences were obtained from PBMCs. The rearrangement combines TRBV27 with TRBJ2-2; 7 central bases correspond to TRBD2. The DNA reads TGTGCCAGCAGTTCCCCTGGCGGGAGGAACACCGGGGAGCTGTTTTTT. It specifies CASSSPGGRNTGELFF.